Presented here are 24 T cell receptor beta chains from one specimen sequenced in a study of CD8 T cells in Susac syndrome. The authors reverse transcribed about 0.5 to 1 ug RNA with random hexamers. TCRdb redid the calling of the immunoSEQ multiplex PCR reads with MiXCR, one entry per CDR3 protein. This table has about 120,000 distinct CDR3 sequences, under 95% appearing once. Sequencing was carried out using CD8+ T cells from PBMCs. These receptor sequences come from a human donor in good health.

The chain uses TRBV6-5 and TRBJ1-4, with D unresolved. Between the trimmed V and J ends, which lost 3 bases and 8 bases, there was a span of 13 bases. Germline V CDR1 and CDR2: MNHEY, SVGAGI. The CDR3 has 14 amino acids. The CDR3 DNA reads TGTGCCAGCAGTTATTCGGGATTTTCGGAAAAACTGTTTTTT. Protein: CASSYSGFSEKLFF.

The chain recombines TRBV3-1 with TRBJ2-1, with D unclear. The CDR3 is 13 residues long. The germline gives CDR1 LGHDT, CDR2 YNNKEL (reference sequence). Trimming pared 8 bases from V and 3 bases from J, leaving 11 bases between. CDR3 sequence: CASGSSNYNEQFF. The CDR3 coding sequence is TGTGCCAGCGGGTCGTCCAACTACAATGAGCAGTTCTTC.

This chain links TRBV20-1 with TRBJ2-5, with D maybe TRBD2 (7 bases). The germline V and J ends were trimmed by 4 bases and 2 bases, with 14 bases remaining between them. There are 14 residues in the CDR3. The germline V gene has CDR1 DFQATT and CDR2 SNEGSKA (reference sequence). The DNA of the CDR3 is TGCAGTGCTATGGCGGGGGCCGATCAAGAGACCCAGTACTTC. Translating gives CSAMAGADQETQYF.

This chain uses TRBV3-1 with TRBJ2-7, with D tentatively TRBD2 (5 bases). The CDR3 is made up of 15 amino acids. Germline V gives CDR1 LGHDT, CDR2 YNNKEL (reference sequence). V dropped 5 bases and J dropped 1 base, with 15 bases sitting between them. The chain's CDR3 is CASSTRRVFSYEQYF. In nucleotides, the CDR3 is TGTGCCAGCAGCACTAGGCGGGTTTTTTCCTACGAGCAGTACTTC.

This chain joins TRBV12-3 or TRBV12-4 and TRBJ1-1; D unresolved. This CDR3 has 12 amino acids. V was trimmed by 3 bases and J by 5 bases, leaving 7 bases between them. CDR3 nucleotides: TGTGCCAGCAGTTTCAGGTATACTGAAGCTTTCTTT. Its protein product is CASSFRYTEAFF.

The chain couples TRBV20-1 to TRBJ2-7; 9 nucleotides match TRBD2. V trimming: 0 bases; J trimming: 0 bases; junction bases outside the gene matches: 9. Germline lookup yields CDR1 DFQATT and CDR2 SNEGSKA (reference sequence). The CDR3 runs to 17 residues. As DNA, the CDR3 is TGCAGTGCTAGAGACGCTGGGACTAGCTCCATCTCCTACGAGCAGTACTTC. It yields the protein CSARDAGTSSISYEQYF.

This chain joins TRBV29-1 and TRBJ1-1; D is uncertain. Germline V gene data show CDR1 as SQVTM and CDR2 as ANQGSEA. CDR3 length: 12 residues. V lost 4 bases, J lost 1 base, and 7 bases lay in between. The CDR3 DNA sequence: TGCAGCGTTGGGGCAGGGAACACTGAAGCTTTCTTT. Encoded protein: CSVGAGNTEAFF.

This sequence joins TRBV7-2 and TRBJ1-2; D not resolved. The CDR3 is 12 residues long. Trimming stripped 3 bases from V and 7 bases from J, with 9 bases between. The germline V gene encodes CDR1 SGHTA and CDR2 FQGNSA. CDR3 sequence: CASSFSKFGYTF. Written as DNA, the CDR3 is TGTGCCAGCAGCTTCTCAAAGTTTGGCTACACCTTC.

The CDR3 DNA is TGTGCCAGCCAGGGGAGCTCCTACAATGAGCAGTTCTTC. Translation: CASQGSSYNEQFF. V gene TRBV28 combines with J gene TRBJ2-1; D perhaps matches TRBD1 (6 bases). CDR3 size: 13 residues. V was trimmed by 8 bases and J by 0 bases, leaving 8 bases between them. Germline CDR1 is MDHEN and CDR2 is SYDVKM.

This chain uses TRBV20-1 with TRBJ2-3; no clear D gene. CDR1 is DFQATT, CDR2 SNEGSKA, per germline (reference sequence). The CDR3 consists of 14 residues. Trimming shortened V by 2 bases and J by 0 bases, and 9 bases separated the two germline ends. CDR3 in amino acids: CSARTGRSTDTQYF. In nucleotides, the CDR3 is TGCAGTGCTAGAACGGGCCGAAGCACAGATACGCAGTATTTT.

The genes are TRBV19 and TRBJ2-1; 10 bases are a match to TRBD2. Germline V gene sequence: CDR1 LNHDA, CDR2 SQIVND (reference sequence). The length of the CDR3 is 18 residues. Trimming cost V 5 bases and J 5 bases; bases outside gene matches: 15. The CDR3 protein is CASSPRPLAGVGDNEQFF. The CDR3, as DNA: TGTGCCAGTAGTCCCAGACCCCTAGCGGGAGTGGGCGACAATGAGCAGTTCTTC.

This CDR3 is CASSFSPSQGAFF. The DNA for the CDR3 is TGTGCCAGCAGCTTCTCCCCCTCCCAAGGAGCTTTCTTT. The V gene is TRBV5-6, the J gene TRBJ1-1; D gene ambiguous. This CDR3 region has 13 residues. V lost 2 bases and J 10 bases, leaving 15 bases between the germline ends. Germline V gives CDR1 SGHDT, CDR2 YYEEEE.

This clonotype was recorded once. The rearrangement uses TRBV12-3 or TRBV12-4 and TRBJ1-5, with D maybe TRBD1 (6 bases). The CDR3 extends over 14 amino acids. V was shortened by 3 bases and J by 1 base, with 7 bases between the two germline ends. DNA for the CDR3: TGTGCCAGCAGTTTCCAGGGGAGCAATCAGCCCCAGCATTTT. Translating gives CASSFQGSNQPQHF.

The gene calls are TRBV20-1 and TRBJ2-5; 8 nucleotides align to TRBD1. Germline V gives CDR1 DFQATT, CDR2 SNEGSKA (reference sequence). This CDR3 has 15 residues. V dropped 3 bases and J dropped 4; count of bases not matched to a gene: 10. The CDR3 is CSASPRTGRRETQYF. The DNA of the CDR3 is TGCAGTGCTAGCCCCCGGACAGGGAGGCGAGAGACCCAGTACTTC.

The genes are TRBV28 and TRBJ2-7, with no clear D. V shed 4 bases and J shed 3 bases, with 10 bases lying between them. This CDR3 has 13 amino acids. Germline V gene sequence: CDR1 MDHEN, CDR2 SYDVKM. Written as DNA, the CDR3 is TGTGCCAGCAGTTCACCGCAGGTCTACGAGCAGTACTTC. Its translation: CASSSPQVYEQYF.

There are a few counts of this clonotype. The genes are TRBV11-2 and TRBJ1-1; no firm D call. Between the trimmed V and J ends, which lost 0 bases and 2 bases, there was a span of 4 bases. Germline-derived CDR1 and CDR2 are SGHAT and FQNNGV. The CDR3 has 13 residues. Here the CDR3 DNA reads TGTGCCAGCAGCTTAGAACCCAACACTGAAGCTTTCTTT. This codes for CASSLEPNTEAFF. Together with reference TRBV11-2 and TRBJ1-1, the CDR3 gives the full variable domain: EAGVAQSPRYKIIEKRQSVAFWCNPISGHATLYWYQQILGQGPKLLIQFQNNGVVDDSQLPKDRFSAERLKGVDSTLKIQPAKLEDSAVYLCASSLEPNTEAFFGQGTRLTVV.

In DNA, the CDR3 is TGTGCCAGCAGTTTAGGTCCTCAGCCCCAGCATTTT. Translated, it gives CASSLGPQPQHF. The rearrangement joins TRBV28 to TRBJ1-5; no clear D. Trimming cost V 2 bases and J 6 bases, with 5 bases left between them. Germline V lookup: CDR1 MDHEN, CDR2 SYDVKM. There are 12 residues in the CDR3.

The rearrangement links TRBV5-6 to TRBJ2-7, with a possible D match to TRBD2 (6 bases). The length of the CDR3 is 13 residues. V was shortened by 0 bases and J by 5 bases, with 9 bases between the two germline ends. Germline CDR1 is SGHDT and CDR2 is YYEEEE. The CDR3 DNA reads TGTGCCAGCAGCTTGGTCGGGGGAAACGAGCAGTACTTC. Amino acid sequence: CASSLVGGNEQYF. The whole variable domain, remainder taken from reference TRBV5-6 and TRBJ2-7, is DAGVTQSPTHLIKTRGQQVTLRCSPKSGHDTVSWYQQALGQGPQFIFQYYEEEERQRGNFPDRFSGHQFPNYSSELNVNALLLGDSALYLCASSLVGGNEQYFGPGTRLTVT.

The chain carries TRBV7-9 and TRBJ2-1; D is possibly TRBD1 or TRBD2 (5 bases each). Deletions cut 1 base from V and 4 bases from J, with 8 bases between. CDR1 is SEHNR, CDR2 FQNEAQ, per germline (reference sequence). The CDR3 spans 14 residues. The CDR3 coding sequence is TGTGCCAGCAGCTTAGAGGGACCTTACAATGAGCAGTTCTTC. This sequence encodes CASSLEGPYNEQFF.

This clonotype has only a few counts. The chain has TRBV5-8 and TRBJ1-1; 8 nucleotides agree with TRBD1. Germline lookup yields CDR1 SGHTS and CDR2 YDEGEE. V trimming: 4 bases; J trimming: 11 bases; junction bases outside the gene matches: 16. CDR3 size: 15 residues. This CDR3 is CASSLRDRPLLGAFF. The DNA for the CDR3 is TGTGCCAGCAGCCTCCGGGACAGGCCCTTGTTGGGGGCTTTCTTT.

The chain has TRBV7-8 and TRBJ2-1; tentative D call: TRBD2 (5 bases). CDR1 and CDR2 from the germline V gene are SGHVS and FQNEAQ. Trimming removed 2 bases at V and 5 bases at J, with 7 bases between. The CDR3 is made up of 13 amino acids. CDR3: CASSLRLNNEQFF. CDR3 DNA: TGTGCCAGCAGCTTAAGACTAAACAATGAGCAGTTCTTC.

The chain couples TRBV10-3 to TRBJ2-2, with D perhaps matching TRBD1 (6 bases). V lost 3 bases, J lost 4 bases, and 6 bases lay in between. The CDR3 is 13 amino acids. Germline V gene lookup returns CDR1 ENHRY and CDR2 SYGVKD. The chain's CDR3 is CAISDRGTGELFF. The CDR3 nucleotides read TGTGCCATCAGTGACAGGGGCACCGGGGAGCTGTTTTTT.

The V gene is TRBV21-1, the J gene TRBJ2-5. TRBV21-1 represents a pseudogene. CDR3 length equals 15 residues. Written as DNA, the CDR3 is TGTGCCAGCAGCAAAATTAAGGGTCGGGGAGAGACCCAGTACTTC. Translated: CASSKIKGRGETQYF.

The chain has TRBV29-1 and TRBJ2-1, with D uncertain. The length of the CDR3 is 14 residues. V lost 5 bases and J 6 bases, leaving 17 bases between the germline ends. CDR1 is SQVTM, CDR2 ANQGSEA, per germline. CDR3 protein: CSVFNPPKINEQFF. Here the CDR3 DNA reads TGCAGCGTTTTTAATCCCCCTAAGATCAATGAGCAGTTCTTC.